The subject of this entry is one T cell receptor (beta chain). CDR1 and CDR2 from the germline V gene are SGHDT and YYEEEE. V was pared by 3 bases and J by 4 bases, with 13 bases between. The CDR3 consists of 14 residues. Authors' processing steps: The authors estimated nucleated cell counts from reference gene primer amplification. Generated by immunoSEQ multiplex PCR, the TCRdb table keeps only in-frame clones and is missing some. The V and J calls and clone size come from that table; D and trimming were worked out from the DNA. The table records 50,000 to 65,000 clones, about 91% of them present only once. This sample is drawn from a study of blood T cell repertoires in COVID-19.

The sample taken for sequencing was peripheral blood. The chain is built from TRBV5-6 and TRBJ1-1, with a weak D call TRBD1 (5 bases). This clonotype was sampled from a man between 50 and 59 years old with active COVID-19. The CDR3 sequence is CASSSRRGSTEAFF. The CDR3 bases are TGTGCCAGCAGCTCCCGTCGGGGGAGCACTGAAGCTTTCTTT.